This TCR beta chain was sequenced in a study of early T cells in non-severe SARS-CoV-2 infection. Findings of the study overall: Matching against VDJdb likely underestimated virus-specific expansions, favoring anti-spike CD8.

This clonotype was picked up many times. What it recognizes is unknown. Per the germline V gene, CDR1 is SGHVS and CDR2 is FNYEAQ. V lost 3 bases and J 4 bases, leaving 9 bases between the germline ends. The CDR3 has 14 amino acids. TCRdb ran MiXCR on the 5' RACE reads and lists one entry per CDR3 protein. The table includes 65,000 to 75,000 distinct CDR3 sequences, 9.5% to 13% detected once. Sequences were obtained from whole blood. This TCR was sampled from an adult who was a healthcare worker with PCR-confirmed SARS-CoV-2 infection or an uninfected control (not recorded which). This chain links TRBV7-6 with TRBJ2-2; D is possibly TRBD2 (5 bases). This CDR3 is CASSLEGLTGELFF. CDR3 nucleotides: TGTGCCAGCAGCTTGGAAGGACTCACCGGGGAGCTGTTTTTT.